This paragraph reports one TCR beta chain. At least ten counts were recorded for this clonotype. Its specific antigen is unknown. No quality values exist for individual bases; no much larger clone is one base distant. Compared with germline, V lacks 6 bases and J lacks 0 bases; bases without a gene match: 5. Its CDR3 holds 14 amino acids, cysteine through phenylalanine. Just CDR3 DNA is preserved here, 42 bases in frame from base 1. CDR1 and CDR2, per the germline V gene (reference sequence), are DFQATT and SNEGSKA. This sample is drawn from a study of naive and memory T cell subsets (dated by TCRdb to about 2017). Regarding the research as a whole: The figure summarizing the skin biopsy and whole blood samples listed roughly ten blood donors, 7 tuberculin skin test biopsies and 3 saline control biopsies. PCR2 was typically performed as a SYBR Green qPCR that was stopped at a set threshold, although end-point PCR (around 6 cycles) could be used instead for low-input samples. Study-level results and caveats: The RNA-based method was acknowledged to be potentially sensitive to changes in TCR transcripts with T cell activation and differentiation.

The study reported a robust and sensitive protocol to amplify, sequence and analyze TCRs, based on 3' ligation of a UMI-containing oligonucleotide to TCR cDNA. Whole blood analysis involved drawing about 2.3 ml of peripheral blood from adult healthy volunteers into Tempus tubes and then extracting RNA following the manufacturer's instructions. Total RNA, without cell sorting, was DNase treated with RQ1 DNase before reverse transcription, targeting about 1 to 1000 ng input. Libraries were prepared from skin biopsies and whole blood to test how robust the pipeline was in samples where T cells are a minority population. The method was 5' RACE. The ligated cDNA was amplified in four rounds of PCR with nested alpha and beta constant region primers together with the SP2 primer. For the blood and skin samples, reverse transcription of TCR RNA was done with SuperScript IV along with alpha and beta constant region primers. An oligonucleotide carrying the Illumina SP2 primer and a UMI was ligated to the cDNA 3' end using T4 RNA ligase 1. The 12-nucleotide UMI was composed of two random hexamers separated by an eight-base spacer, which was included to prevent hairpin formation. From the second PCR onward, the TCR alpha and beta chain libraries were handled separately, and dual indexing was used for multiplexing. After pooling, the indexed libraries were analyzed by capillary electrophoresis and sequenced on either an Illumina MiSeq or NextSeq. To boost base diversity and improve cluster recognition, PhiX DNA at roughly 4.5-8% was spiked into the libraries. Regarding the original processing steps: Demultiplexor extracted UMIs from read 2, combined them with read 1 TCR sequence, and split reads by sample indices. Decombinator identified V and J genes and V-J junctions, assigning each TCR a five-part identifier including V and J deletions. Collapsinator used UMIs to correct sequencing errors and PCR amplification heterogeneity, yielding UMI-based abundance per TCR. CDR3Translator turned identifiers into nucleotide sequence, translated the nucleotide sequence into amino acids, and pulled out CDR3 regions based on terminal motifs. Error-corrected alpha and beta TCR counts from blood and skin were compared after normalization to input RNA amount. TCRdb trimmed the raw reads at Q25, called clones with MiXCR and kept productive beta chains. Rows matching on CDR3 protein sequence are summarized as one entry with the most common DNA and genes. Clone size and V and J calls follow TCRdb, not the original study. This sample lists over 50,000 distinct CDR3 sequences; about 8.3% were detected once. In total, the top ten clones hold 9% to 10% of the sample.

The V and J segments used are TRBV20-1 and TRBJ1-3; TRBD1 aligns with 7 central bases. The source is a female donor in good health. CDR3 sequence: CSAQTGLSGNTIYF. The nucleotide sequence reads TGCAGTGCCCAGACAGGGCTCTCTGGAAACACCATATATTTT.